One sample yielded the 7 T cell receptor beta chains listed below, sequenced in a study of blood T cell repertoires in COVID-19. Libraries were prepared by immunoSEQ multiplex PCR; TCRdb keeps only in-frame clonotypes and omits some of them. This repertoire shows around 67,000 clones, about 73% found once; its top ten account for roughly 36%. Sequences were obtained from peripheral blood. The receptors derive from a woman between 65 and 79 years old with acute or convalescent COVID-19.

The CDR3 coding sequence is TGTGCCAGCAGCTATACCGGGACTAGCCCTGAGACCCAGTACTTC. It translates to CASSYTGTSPETQYF. This rearrangement joins TRBV7-2 to TRBJ2-5, with 9 positions matching TRBD2. CDR3 length: 15 residues. CDR1 and CDR2 from the germline V gene are SGHTA and FQGNSA. J was trimmed by 5 bases and V by 4 bases; bases with no gene match: 8.

The chain is built from TRBV5-1 and TRBJ2-1, with D possibly matching TRBD2 (6 bases). Germline V gene lookup returns CDR1 SGHRS and CDR2 YFSETQ. This CDR3 region has 13 residues. V was trimmed by 4 bases and J by 13 bases, leaving 18 bases between them. This CDR3 is CASSPRTSFVQFF. In DNA form, the CDR3 reads TGCGCCAGCAGCCCGCGTACTAGCTTTGTTCAGTTCTTC.

The CDR3 here is CASSYSWGGGAYEQYF. CDR3 nucleotides: TGTGCCAGCAGTTACTCGTGGGGAGGTGGAGCCTACGAGCAGTACTTC. The chain recombines TRBV6-5 with TRBJ2-7; perhaps TRBD2 as D (6 bases). CDR1 is MNHEY and CDR2 is SVGAGI in the germline V gene. The V and J ends lost 0 bases and 2 bases respectively, with 14 bases between them. This CDR3 is 16 amino acids long.

In this sample, this clone turned up once. V and J are TRBV19 and TRBJ2-3; 8 nucleotides align to TRBD2. Looked up from germline, CDR1 is LNHDA and CDR2 is SQIVND (reference sequence). There are 15 residues in the CDR3. The ends lost 3 bases at V and 2 bases at J; junction bases unmatched: 4. CDR3 amino acids: CASSMALADTDTQYF. The DNA for the CDR3 is TGTGCCAGTAGTATGGCACTAGCGGACACAGATACGCAGTATTTT.

The chain has TRBV3-1 (or the pseudogene TRBV3-2) and TRBJ1-2; 8 bases fit TRBD1. Trimming cost V 3 bases and J 6 bases; bases outside gene matches: 12. CDR3 length equals 16 residues. Germline-derived CDR1 and CDR2 are LGHDT and YNNKEL (reference sequence). The CDR3 here is CASSHSGQGVGDGYTF. The DNA of the CDR3 is TGTGCCAGCAGCCATAGCGGACAGGGAGTGGGCGATGGCTACACCTTC.

The gene calls are TRBV19 and TRBJ2-2; 7 bases align to TRBD2. CDR3 length equals 14 residues. Losses at the gene ends were 7 bases for V and 0 bases for J; bases not matched to a gene: 2. The germline V gene has CDR1 LNHDA and CDR2 SQIVND (reference sequence). CDR3 in DNA: TGTGCCAGTATACTAGCGTCGAACACCGGGGAGCTGTTTTTT. This encodes CASILASNTGELFF. Filled out from reference TRBV19 and TRBJ2-2, the complete variable domain reads DGGITQSPKYLFRKEGQNVTLSCEQNLNHDAMYWYRQDPGQGLRLIYYSQIVNDFQKGDIAEGYSVSREKKESFPLTVTSAQKNPTAFYLCASILASNTGELFFGEGSRLTVL.

Only a few counts were recorded for this clone. The chain is built from TRBV11-1 and TRBJ1-1; a weak D match, TRBD1 (6 bases). CDR3 length: 12 amino acids. Germline V CDR1 and CDR2: SGHAT, FQDESV (reference sequence). Trimming removed 5 bases at V and 5 bases at J, with 9 bases between. CDR3 bases: TGTGCCAGCAGCCGGGGGGCGACTGAAGCTTTCTTT. Its protein product is CASSRGATEAFF.